These 30 T cell receptor beta chains were sequenced from one sample in a study of blood T cell repertoires in COVID-19. Generated by immunoSEQ multiplex PCR, the TCRdb table keeps only in-frame clones and is missing some. The profile shows about 320,000 clones, roughly nine tenths of them singletons. Sequencing was done on a sample of PBMCs or T cells enriched from blood (not recorded which). The source is a woman younger than 45 who had recovered from COVID-19.

There are a few counts of this clone. The chain is built from TRBV5-1 and TRBJ2-1; the match to TRBD2 covers 10 bases. The CDR3 contains 15 residues. CDR1 and CDR2 (germline): SGHRS, YFSETQ. The junction had 8 bases not matched to a gene; V was cut back by 4 bases and J by 7 bases. The CDR3 DNA reads as TGCGCCAGCAGCCCTAGCGGGGGACCAAGGAATGAGCAGTTCTTC. Encoded protein: CASSPSGGPRNEQFF.

This chain joins TRBV6-5 and TRBJ1-1; D remains ambiguous. Germline V gives CDR1 MNHEY, CDR2 SVGAGI. There are 13 residues in the CDR3. Trimming removed 3 bases at V and 0 bases at J, with 5 bases between. CDR3 region: CASSYLLNTEAFF. For the CDR3, the DNA is TGTGCCAGCAGTTATCTACTGAACACTGAAGCTTTCTTT.

The V and J genes are TRBV4-1 and TRBJ2-1, with 9 bases matching TRBD2. CDR3 length equals 16 residues. Losses at the gene ends were 4 bases for V and 4 bases for J; bases not matched to a gene: 8. CDR1 is MGHRA and CDR2 is YSYEKL in the germline V gene. The CDR3: CASSRASGVGYNEQFF. CDR3 nucleotide sequence: TGCGCCAGCAGCCGAGCTAGCGGGGTGGGGTACAATGAGCAGTTCTTC.

The rearrangement joins TRBV7-2 to TRBJ2-1; 9 positions agree with TRBD2. Trimming cost V 1 base and J 9 bases; bases outside gene matches: 7. CDR3 length: 15 residues. Germline CDR1 SGHTA, CDR2 FQGNSA. In DNA form, the CDR3 reads TGTGCCAGCAGCTTAGTAGCGGGGGTGGAGGGTGAGCAGTTCTTC. Translating gives CASSLVAGVEGEQFF.

The rearrangement joins TRBV5-1 to TRBJ1-2, with D tentatively TRBD1 (5 bases). There are 14 residues in the CDR3. The germline V gene has CDR1 SGHRS and CDR2 YFSETQ. V shed 4 bases and J shed 3 bases, with 13 bases lying between them. The CDR3, as DNA: TGCGCCAGCAGCGTCAAGGGGCAGGACTATGGCTACACCTTC. It translates to CASSVKGQDYGYTF.

The genes are TRBV9 and TRBJ2-7; TRBD1 matches at 7 bases. From germline, CDR1 is SGDLS and CDR2 YYNGEE. The CDR3 length is 15 residues. V shed 0 bases and J 2 bases; nucleotides not matched to a gene: 5. The CDR3 bases are TGTGCCAGCAGCGTAGGTGGGACAGCTACCTACGAGCAGTACTTC. Translation: CASSVGGTATYEQYF. Full variable domain (rest looked up from reference TRBV9 and TRBJ2-7): DSGVTQTPKHLITATGQRVTLRCSPRSGDLSVYWYQQSLDQGLQFLIQYYNGEERAKGNILERFSAQQFPDLHSELNLSSLELGDSALYFCASSVGGTATYEQYFGPGTRLTVT.

The V gene is TRBV25-1, the J gene TRBJ2-1, with a tentative D call TRBD1 (6 bases). Germline-derived CDR1 and CDR2 are MGHDK and SYGVNS. V gave up 9 bases and J gave up 0 bases, with 12 bases separating them. The length of the CDR3 is 14 residues. CDR3 sequence (DNA): TGTGCCAGTCGCCGGGACAACTCCTACAATGAGCAGTTCTTC. It encodes CASRRDNSYNEQFF.

The CDR3, as DNA: TGTGCCAGCAGTGACCGGGACAACAACTTACGCACCATATATTTT. Protein product: CASSDRDNNLRTIYF. The chain combines TRBV6-1 with TRBJ1-3; weak D call: TRBD1 (6 bases). Germline lookup yields CDR1 MNHNS and CDR2 SASEGT. This CDR3 has 15 residues. V lost 3 bases to trimming and J lost 9 bases, with 18 bases between them.

The rearrangement links TRBV4-1 to TRBJ2-5, with TRBD1 matching over 7 bases. The CDR3 totals 14 residues. The germline gives CDR1 MGHRA, CDR2 YSYEKL. The V segment lost 0 bases and the J segment 3 bases; nucleotides outside the gene matches: 1. The CDR3 protein is CASSQDDREETQYF. DNA for the CDR3: TGCGCCAGCAGCCAAGACGACAGGGAAGAGACCCAGTACTTC.

CDR3 bases: TGTGCCTGGAGTCGGGTTGATAATTCACCCCTCCACTTT. Translation gives CAWSRVDNSPLHF. The rearrangement links TRBV30 to TRBJ1-6, with no clear D. Germline values: CDR1 GTSNPN, CDR2 SVGIG (reference sequence). This CDR3 region has 13 residues. Trimming took off 2 bases at V and 5 bases at J, with 7 bases between the two ends.

This chain joins TRBV7-2 and TRBJ2-5; no firm D call. The CDR3 covers 13 residues. V gave up 0 bases and J gave up 3 bases, with 5 bases separating them. The germline CDR1 and CDR2 sequences are SGHTA and FQGNSA. Here the CDR3 DNA reads TGTGCCAGCAGCTTAGCAATCGAAGAGACCCAGTACTTC. Residues: CASSLAIEETQYF.

This chain uses TRBV6-1 with TRBJ2-4, with 7 nucleotides matching TRBD1. Germline V lookup: CDR1 MNHNS, CDR2 SASEGT. The CDR3 is 16 residues long. With 4 bases clipped from V and 1 base from J, the junction kept 7 bases outside the gene matches. DNA for the CDR3: TGTGCCAGCAGTGCACAGGGGAATCGGGCCAAAAACATTCAGTACTTC. Amino acid sequence: CASSAQGNRAKNIQYF.

CDR3 bases: TGTGCCAGCACCCTGGGAGGCCGGAATTCACCCCTCCACTTT. This gives the protein CASTLGGRNSPLHF. The rearrangement links TRBV25-1 to TRBJ1-6, with D uncertain. Looked up from germline, CDR1 is MGHDK and CDR2 is SYGVNS. Trimming pared 7 bases from V and 7 bases from J, leaving 14 bases between. The CDR3 runs to 14 residues.

This chain uses TRBV2 with TRBJ1-1; D unclear. This CDR3 is 17 amino acids long. Germline V CDR1 and CDR2: SNHLY, FYNNEI. V was pared by 2 bases and J by 0 bases, with 16 bases between. CDR3 sequence reads: CASSERGSYTMNTEAFF. DNA of the CDR3: TGTGCCAGCAGTGAACGGGGAAGCTACACAATGAACACTGAAGCTTTCTTT.

V and J are TRBV6-5 and TRBJ2-3; a weak D match, TRBD2 (6 bases). The CDR3 extends over 16 amino acids. Trimming removed 4 bases from V and 5 bases from J, with 19 bases in between. CDR1 and CDR2 from the germline V gene are MNHEY and SVGAGI. CDR3 protein: CASSLTRAGTGDTQYF. CDR3 bases: TGTGCCAGCAGTTTAACGAGGGCGGGGACGGGAGATACGCAGTATTTT.

The CDR3 loop reads CASSATVMNTEAFF. The CDR3 nucleotides are TGTGCCAGCAGCGCGACAGTCATGAACACTGAAGCTTTCTTT. The V call is TRBV2, the J call TRBJ1-1, with TRBD1 as a possible D gene (5 bases). Germline CDR1 reads SNHLY; CDR2 reads FYNNEI. Trimming shortened V by 6 bases and J by 0 bases, and 11 bases separated the two germline ends. CDR3 length: 14 residues.

The V and J genes are TRBV28 and TRBJ2-1; TRBD1 aligns across 8 bases. Trimming took 2 bases from V and 10 from J; bases not matched to a gene: 7. Germline V lookup: CDR1 MDHEN, CDR2 SYDVKM. The CDR3 contains 14 residues. The CDR3 is CASSLLQGAREQFF. As DNA, the CDR3 is TGTGCCAGCAGTTTACTCCAGGGGGCACGGGAGCAGTTCTTC.

This rearrangement joins TRBV2 to TRBJ1-2, with TRBD1 identical over 7 bases. The CDR3 loop spans 14 amino acids. In germline, CDR1 is SNHLY, CDR2 FYNNEI. In DNA, the CDR3 is TGTGGAACAGGGGAGGCCCCTCTAGACTATGGCTACACCTTC. This codes for CGTGEAPLDYGYTF. Using reference TRBV2 and TRBJ1-2 for the parts outside the CDR3, the full variable domain is EPEVTQTPSHQVTQMGQEVILRCVPISNHLYFYWYRQILGQKVEFLVSFYNNEISEKSEIFDDQFSVERPDGSNFTLKIRSTKLEDSAMYFCGTGEAPLDYGYTFGSGTRLTVV.

V is TRBV13 and J is TRBJ1-5; D is uncertain. Per germline, CDR1 PRHDT and CDR2 FYEKMQ (reference sequence). The CDR3 loop spans 12 amino acids. The ends were cut back, 5 bases at V and 6 bases at J, with 8 bases in the middle. The DNA of the CDR3 is TGTGCCAGCAGCCGGTTGCGTCAGCCCCAGCATTTT. Its translation: CASSRLRQPQHF.

The chain uses TRBV7-8 and TRBJ1-6; tentatively, D is TRBD1 (5 bases). The length of the CDR3 is 16 residues. Germline assignment: CDR1 SGHVS and CDR2 FQNEAQ. V lost 5 bases and J lost 7, with 18 bases in between. The CDR3 loop is CASSLLRGHSNSPLHF. CDR3 DNA: TGTGCCAGCAGCCTCCTAAGGGGCCACAGCAATTCACCCCTCCACTTT.

On this clone: Since a much larger clone is just one base distant, this may be a read error. The chain recombines TRBV5-1 with TRBJ1-2, with 10 positions matching TRBD1. The CDR3 covers 13 residues. Germline V CDR1 and CDR2: SGHRS, YFSETQ. The CDR3 DNA is TGCGCCAGCAGCCCCGGGACAGGGGAAGGCTGCACCTTC. Translating it yields CASSPGTGEGCTF.

The chain employs TRBV7-8 and TRBJ1-2, with 7 bases that match TRBD1. The CDR3 covers 14 residues. CDR1 is SGHVS, CDR2 FQNEAQ, per germline. The V and J ends lost 5 bases and 7 bases, in that order; junction bases with no gene match: 10. CDR3 in amino acids: CASSPDTDRAGYTF. The DNA of the CDR3 is TGTGCCAGCAGCCCAGACACCGACAGGGCTGGCTACACCTTC.

The chain combines TRBV11-2 with TRBJ1-2; 7 bases agree with TRBD1. The CDR3 length is 17 residues. Germline V gives CDR1 SGHAT, CDR2 FQNNGV. V lost 2 bases, J lost 2 bases, and 11 bases stayed unmatched. CDR3 loop: CASSLLQDRTRNYGYTF. In DNA, the CDR3 is TGTGCCAGCAGCTTACTCCAGGACAGGACACGGAACTATGGCTACACCTTC.

The chain couples TRBV24-1 to TRBJ2-1; TRBD1 is a possible D gene (5 bases). V lost 3 bases to trimming and J lost 12 bases, with 17 bases between them. CDR1 is KGHDR and CDR2 is SFDVKD in the germline V gene. This CDR3 is 14 amino acids long. In DNA form, the CDR3 reads TGTGCCACCAGTGATCCCCGGACGGCACAGGTGCAGTTCTTC. This encodes CATSDPRTAQVQFF.

V gene TRBV12-5 combines with J gene TRBJ1-1, with 7 bases aligning to TRBD1. The germline CDR1 and CDR2 sequences are LGHNT and FRNRAP. The CDR3 totals 14 residues. V shed 6 bases and J 6 bases; nucleotides not matched to a gene: 10. Here the CDR3 reads CASGRVQGGSEAFF. The CDR3, as DNA: TGTGCTAGTGGCCGAGTCCAGGGGGGCTCTGAAGCTTTCTTT. Full variable domain (rest looked up from reference TRBV12-5 and TRBJ1-1): DARVTQTPRHKVTEMGQEVTMRCQPILGHNTVFWYRQTMMQGLELLAYFRNRAPLDDSGMPKDRFSAEMPDATLATLKIQPSEPRDSAVYFCASGRVQGGSEAFFGQGTRLTVV.

The V call is TRBV6-5, the J call TRBJ2-3, with 8 bases matching TRBD2. Unmatched junction bases numbered 8, after V lost 2 bases and J lost 4 bases. The germline gives CDR1 MNHEY, CDR2 SVGAGI. This CDR3 comprises 16 residues. The DNA for the CDR3 is TGTGCCAGCAGTTACCGGGGGGGGCCGGGGGCAGATACGCAGTATTTT. Amino acid sequence: CASSYRGGPGADTQYF.

J is TRBJ1-2 and V is TRBV5-4; D gene uncertain. Looked up from germline, CDR1 is SGHNT and CDR2 is YYREEE (reference sequence). The CDR3 runs to 13 residues. Trimming removed 3 bases at V and 5 bases at J, with 11 bases between. The CDR3 DNA reads TGTGCCAGCAGCTATACGCGGGATTATGGCTACACCTTC. Protein sequence: CASSYTRDYGYTF.

To note about this clone: Other nucleotide sequences from this sample produce the same CDR3. This chain uses TRBV5-1 with TRBJ1-2; D unresolved. The CDR3 has 13 residues. The V gene's germline CDR1 is SGHRS and CDR2 YFSETQ. Trimming shortened V by 0 bases and J by 0 bases, and 3 bases separated the two germline ends. In DNA, the CDR3 is TGCGCCAGCAGCTTGGCGGCTAACTATGGCTACACCTTC. It is translated as CASSLAANYGYTF. Complete variable domain (other parts from reference TRBV5-1 and TRBJ1-2): KAGVTQTPRYLIKTRGQQVTLSCSPISGHRSVSWYQQTPGQGLQFLFEYFSETQRNKGNFPGRFSGRQFSNSRSEMNVSTLELGDSALYLCASSLAANYGYTFGSGTRLTVV.

This chain uses TRBV7-9 with TRBJ2-3; D is uncertain. CDR1 and CDR2 from the germline V gene are SEHNR and FQNEAQ (reference sequence). The CDR3 is 15 amino acids. V lost 5 bases and J lost 1, with 13 bases in between. The CDR3 loop reads CASSPLPRGTDTQYF. The CDR3 coding sequence is TGTGCCAGCAGCCCACTTCCCCGGGGCACAGATACGCAGTATTTT.

The chain combines TRBV30 with TRBJ1-1; D uncertain. V lost 7 bases to trimming and J lost 0 bases, with 12 bases between them. CDR1 is GTSNPN and CDR2 is SVGIG in the germline V gene (reference sequence). CDR3 length equals 13 residues. DNA of the CDR3: TGTGCCTCTAGGAGGCAGATGAACACTGAAGCTTTCTTT. This gives the protein CASRRQMNTEAFF.